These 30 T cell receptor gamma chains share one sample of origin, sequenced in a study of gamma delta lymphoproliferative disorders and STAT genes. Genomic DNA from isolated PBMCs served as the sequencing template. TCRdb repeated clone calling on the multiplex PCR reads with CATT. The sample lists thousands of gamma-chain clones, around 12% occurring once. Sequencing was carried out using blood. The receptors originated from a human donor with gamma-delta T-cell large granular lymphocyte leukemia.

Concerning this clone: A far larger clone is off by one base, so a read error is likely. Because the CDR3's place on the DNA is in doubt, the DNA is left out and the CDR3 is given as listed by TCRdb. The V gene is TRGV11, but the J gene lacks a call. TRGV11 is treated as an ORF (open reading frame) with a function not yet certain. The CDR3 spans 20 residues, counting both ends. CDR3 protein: CTTVPAGLGTRRITGWLKIF.

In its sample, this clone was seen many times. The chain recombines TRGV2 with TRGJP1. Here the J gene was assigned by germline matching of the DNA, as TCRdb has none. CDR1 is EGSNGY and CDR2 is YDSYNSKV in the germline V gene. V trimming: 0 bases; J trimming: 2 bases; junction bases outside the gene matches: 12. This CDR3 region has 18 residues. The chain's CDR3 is CATWDGQGVCTTGWFKIF. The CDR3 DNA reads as TGTGCCACCTGGGACGGGCAGGGGGTATGCACCACTGGTTGGTTCAAGATATTT.

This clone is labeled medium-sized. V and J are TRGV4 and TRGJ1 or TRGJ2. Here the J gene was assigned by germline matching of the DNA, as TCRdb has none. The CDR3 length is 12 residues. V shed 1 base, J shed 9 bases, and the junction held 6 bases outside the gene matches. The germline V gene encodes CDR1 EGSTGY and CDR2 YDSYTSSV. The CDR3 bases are TGTGCCACCTGGGATGGAACTTTTAAGAAACTCTTT. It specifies CATWDGTFKKLF.

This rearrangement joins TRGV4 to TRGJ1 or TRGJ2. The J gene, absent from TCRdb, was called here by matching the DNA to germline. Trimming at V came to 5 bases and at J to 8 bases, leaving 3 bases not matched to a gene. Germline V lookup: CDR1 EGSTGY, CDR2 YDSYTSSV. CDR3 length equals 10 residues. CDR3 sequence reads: CATWVNKKLF. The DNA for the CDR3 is TGTGCCACCTGGGTTAATAAGAAACTCTTT.

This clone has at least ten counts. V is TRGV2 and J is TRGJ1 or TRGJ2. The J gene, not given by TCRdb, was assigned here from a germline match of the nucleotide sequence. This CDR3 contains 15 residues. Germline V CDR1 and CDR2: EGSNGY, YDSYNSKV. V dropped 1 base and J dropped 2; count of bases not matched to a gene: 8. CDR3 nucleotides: TGTGCCACCTGGGACGGATTTGGGTATTATTATAAGAAACTCTTT. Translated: CATWDGFGYYYKKLF.

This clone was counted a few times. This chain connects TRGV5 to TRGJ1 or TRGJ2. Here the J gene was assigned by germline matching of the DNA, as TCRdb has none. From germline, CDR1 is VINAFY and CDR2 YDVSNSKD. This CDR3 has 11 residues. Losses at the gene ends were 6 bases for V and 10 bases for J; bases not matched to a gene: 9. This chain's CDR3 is CATWPVRKKLF. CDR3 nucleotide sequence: TGTGCCACCTGGCCGGTCCGGAAGAAACTCTTT.

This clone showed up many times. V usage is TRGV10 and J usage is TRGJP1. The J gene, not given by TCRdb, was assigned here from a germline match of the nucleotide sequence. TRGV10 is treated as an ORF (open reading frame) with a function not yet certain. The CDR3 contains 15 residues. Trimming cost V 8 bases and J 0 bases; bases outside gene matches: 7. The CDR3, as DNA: TGTGCTGCGTGGCCCACGAATACCACTGGTTGGTTCAAGATATTT. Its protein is CAAWPTNTTGWFKIF.

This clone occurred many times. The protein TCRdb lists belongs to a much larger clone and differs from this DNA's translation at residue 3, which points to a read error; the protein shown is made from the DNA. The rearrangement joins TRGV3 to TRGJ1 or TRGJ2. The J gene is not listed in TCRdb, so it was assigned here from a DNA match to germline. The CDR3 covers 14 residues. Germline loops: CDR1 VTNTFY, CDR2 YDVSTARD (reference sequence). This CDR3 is CAAWDRPDYYKKLF. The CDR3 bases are TGTGCCGCCTGGGACAGGCCGGATTATTATAAGAAACTCTTT.

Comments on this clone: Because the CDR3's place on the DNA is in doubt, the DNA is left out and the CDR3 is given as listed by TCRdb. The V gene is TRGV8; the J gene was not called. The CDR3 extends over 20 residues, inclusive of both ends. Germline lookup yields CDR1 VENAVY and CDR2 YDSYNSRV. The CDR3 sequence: CATWDRTIIIRNSLAVEQHF.

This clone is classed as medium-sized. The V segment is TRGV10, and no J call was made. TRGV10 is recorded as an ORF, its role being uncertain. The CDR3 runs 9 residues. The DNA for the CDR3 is TGTGCTGCGTGGGCCTTTAAACTCTTT. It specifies CAAWAFKLF.

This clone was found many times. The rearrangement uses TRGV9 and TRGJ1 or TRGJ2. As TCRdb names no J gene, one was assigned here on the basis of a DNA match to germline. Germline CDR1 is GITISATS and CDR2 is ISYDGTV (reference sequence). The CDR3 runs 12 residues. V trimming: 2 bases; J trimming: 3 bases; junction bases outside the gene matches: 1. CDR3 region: CALWEGYYKKLF. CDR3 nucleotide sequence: TGTGCCTTGTGGGAGGGTTATTATAAGAAACTCTTT.

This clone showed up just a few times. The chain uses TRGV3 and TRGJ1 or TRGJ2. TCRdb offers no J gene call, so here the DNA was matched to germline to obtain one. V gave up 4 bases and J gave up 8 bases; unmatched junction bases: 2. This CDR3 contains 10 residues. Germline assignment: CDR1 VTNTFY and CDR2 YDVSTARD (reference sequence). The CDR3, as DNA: TGTGCCACCTGGGAAGATAAGAAACTCTTT. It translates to CATWEDKKLF.

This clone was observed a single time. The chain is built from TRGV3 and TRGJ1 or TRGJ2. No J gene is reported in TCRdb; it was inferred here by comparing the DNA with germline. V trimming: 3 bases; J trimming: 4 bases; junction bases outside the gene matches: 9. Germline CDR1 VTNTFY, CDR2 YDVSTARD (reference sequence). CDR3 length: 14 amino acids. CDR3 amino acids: CATWDPGRYYKKLF. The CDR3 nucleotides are TGTGCCACCTGGGACCCAGGGAGGTATTATAAGAAACTCTTT.

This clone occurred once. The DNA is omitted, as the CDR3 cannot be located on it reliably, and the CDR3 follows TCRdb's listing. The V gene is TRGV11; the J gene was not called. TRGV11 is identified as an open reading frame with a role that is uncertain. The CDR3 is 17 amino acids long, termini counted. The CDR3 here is CTTVPAGLGLYCWFKIF.

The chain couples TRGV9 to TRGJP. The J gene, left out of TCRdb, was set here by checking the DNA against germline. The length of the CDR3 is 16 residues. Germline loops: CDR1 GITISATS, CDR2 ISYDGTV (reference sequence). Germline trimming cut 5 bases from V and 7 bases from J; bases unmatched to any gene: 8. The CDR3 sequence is CALWGSRELGKKIKVF. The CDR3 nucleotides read TGTGCCTTGTGGGGATCCAGGGAGTTGGGCAAAAAAATCAAGGTATTT.

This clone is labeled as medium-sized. The CDR3 here is CATWDGLYYKKLF. The CDR3 region has the DNA TGTGCCACCTGGGATGGGCTTTATTATAAGAAACTCTTT. The rearrangement joins TRGV4 to TRGJ1 or TRGJ2. In the absence of a J gene in TCRdb, the DNA was matched to germline to assign it here. Germline loops: CDR1 EGSTGY, CDR2 YDSYTSSV. The V gene end was trimmed by 0 bases and the J gene end by 3 bases; junction bases not matched to a gene: 2. The CDR3 runs 13 residues.

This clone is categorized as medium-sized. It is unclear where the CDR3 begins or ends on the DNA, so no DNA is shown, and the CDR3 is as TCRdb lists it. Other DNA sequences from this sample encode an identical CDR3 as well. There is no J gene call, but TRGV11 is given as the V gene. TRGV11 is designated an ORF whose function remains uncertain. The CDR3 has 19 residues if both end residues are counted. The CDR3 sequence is CTTVPAGLGTGGDYYKKLF.

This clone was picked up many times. CDR3 region: CALWEVQVYKKLF. For the CDR3, the DNA is TGTGCCTTGTGGGAGGTGCAGGTTTATAAGAAACTCTTT. The chain couples TRGV9 to TRGJ1 or TRGJ2. TCRdb supplies no J gene; here it was assigned by aligning the nucleotide sequence to germline. The V gene's germline CDR1 is GITISATS and CDR2 ISYDGTV (reference sequence). This CDR3 is built from 13 residues. Losses at the gene ends were 0 bases for V and 6 bases for J; bases not matched to a gene: 5.

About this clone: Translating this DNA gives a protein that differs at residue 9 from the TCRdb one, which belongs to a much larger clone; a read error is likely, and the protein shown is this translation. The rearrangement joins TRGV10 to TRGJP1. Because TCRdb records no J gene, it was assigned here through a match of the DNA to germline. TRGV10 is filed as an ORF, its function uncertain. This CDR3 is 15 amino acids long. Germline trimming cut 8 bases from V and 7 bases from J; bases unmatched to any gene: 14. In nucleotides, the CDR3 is TGTGCTGCGTGGGATATCGGTAACAATGGTTGGTTCAAGATATTT. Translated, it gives CAAWDIGNNGWFKIF.

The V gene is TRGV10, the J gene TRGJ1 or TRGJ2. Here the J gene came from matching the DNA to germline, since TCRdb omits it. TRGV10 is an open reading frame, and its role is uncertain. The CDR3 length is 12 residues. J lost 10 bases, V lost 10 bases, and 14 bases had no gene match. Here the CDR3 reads CAALNAQVKKLF. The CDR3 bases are TGTGCTGCGTTAAACGCGCAGGTCAAGAAACTCTTT.

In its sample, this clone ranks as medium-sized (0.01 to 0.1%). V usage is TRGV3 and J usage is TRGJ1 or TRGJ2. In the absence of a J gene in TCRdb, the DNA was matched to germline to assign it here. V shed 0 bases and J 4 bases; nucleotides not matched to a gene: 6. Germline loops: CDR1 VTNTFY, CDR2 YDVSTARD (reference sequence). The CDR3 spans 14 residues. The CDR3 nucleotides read TGTGCCACCTGGGACAGGCCCTCGTATTATAAGAAACTCTTT. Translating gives CATWDRPSYYKKLF.

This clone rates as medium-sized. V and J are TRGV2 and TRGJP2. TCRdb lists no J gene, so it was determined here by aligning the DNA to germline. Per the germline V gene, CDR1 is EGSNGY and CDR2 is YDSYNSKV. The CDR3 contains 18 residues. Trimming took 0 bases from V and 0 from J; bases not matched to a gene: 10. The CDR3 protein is CATWDGPGVYSSDWIKTF. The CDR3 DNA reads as TGTGCCACCTGGGACGGGCCGGGGGTATATAGTAGTGATTGGATCAAGACGTTT.

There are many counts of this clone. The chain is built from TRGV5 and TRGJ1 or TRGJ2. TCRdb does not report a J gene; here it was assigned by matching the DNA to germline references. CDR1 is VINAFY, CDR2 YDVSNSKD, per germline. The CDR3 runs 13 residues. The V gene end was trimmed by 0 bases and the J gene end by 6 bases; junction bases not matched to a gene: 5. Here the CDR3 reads CATWDRLRYKKLF. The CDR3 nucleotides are TGTGCCACCTGGGACAGGCTTCGTTATAAGAAACTCTTT.

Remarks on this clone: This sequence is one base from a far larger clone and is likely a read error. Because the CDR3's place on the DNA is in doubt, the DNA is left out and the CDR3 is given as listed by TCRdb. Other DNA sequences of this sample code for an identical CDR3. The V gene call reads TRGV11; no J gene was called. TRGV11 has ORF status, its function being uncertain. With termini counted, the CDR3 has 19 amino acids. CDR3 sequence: CTTVPAGLGTLVGYYKKLF.

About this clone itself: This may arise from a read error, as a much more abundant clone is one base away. The CDR3 sequence is CATWDTNGWFKIF. In DNA, the CDR3 is TGTGCCACCTGGGATACCAATGGTTGGTTCAAGATATTT. V gene TRGV8 combines with J gene TRGJP1. TCRdb lists no J gene, so it was determined here by aligning the DNA to germline. The length of the CDR3 is 13 residues. CDR1 VENAVY and CDR2 YDSYNSRV come from the germline V gene.

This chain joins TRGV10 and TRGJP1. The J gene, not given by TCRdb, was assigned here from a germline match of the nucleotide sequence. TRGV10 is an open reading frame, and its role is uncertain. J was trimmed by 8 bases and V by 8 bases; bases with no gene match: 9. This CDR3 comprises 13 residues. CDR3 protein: CAAWDDSGWFKIF. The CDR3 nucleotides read TGTGCTGCGTGGGATGATTCAGGTTGGTTCAAGATATTT.

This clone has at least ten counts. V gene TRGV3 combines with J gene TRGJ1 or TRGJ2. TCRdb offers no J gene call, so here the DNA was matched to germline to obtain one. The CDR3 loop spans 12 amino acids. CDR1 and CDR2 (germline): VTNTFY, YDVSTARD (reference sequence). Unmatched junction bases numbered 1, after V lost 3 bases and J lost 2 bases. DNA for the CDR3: TGTGCCACCTGGGACGATTATTATAAGAAACTCTTT. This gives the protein CATWDDYYKKLF.

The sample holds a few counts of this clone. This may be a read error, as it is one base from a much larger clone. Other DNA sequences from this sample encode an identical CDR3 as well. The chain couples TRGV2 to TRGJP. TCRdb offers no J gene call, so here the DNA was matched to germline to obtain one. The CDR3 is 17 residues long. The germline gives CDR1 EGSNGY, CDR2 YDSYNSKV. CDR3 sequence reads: CATWDEKQELGKKIKVF. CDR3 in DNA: TGCGCCACCTGGGACGAGAAGCAAGAGTTGGGCAAAAAAATCAAGGTATTT.

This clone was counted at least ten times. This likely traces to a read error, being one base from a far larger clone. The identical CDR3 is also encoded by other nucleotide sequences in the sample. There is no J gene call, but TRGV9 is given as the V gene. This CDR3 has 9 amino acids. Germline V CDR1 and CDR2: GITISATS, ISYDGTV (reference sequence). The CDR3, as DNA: TGTGCCTTGGAGAGGGGTAAACTCTTT. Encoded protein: CALERGKLF.

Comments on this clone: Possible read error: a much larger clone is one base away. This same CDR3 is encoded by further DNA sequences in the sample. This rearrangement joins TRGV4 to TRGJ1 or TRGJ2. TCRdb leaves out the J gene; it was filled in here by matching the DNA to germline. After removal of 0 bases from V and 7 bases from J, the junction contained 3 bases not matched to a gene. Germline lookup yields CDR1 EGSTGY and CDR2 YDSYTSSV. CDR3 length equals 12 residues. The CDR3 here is CATWDGPYKKLF. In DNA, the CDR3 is TGTGCCACCTGGGATGGGCCATATAAGAAACTCTTT.